This T cell receptor (beta chain) was sequenced for a study of blood T cells in healthy people across ages. Across the study: In model experiments, template switching was able to capture about one barcoded beta molecule for every two T cells that were present.

A J-beta primer mix and a sample-barcoded 5' primer were used in a second PCR of about 7 to 12 cycles. TCRdb redid the calling of the 5' RACE reads with MiXCR, one entry per CDR3 protein. The data hold approximately 960,000 distinct CDR3 sequences, with roughly 29% observed a single time. With 3 bases removed from V and 8 bases from J, the gap between germline ends came to 13 bases. This CDR3 region has 13 residues. Only a few counts were recorded for this clonotype. Individuals who donated were healthy Caucasians from Russia aged roughly 6 to 95. The same data also contributed to another study, on T cells of mothers and their children. This second study notes: The study obtained over 8 million TCR beta CDR3 reads per mother and a few million per child.

The sequence was obtained from a woman aged 40-49 years in good health. The chain is built from TRBV12-3 or TRBV12-4 and TRBJ1-2; D gene ambiguous. Sequenced input: blood. The CDR3 DNA reads TGTGCCAGCAGTTTGCTGCGGGAGGGCGGCTACACCTTC. As protein: CASSLLREGGYTF.